This T cell receptor beta chain was observed in a study of breast tumors, draining lymph nodes, adjacent tissues (dated by TCRdb to the mid-2010s). Context from the whole study: The study compared TCR beta repertoires across tumor, adjacent nontumor tissue and axillary lymph nodes from breast cancer patients. The study aimed to assess the relationships and possible T-cell exchange between tumor, surrounding tissue and draining lymph node repertoires in human breast cancer.

Instrument on record: Illumina HiSeq 2000. Multiplex PCR amplification was used to build the TCR beta chain libraries. The amplified TCR beta chain products were analyzed by high-throughput sequencing. TCRdb trimmed the raw reads at Q25, called clones with MiXCR and kept productive beta chains. Each entry is one CDR3 protein sequence, shown with its most common DNA and genes. Here the sample has tens of thousands of distinct CDR3 sequences; roughly two fifths occur a single time. The ten top clones hold 10% to 13% of the sample. Summary of the overall study and its limitations: Tumor T-cell repertoires showed less diversity than lymph node repertoires and more diversity than nontumor tissue repertoires, and tumor T-cell repertoires showed preferential V and J gene usage. The similarity between tumor and nontumor tissue repertoires was significantly greater in luminal-like breast cancer than in basal-like breast cancer. The study presented the conclusion that tumor T cells originate in lymph nodes as consistent with a hypothesis, not as something directly demonstrated. The data were considered consistent with most tumor T cells being derived from the lymph node and subsequently expanding within tumor tissue.

The CDR3 holds 16 amino acids from the cysteine to the phenylalanine. The DNA shown is the 48-base CDR3, in frame from base 1. The trim is 3 bases for V and 4 bases for J, with a gap of 15 bases between the germline ends. The germline V gene yields KGHDR for CDR1 and SFDVKD for CDR2. Concerning this clonotype itself: Its antigen is unknown. One base away there is no much larger clone; base qualities are not given.

The chain was built from TRBV24-1 and TRBJ1-5, with a tentative D gene TRBD1 over 5 matching bases. The receptor was isolated from a female donor with breast cancer. Some clones in this sample may be carry-over from other donors' samples. Sequencing input: breast tumor tissue. The CDR3 reads as follows: CATSDPVGGDNQPQHF. The DNA sequence is TGTGCCACCAGTGATCCGGTTGGAGGGGATAATCAGCCCCAGCATTTT.